Below, 28 T cell receptor beta chains from the same sample are listed, as sequenced in a study of T cells in Graves' hyperthyroidism and ophthalmopathy. There were TCR beta CDR3 regions amplified from RNA transcripts. The HTBI set primed first-round TCR CDR3 RT-PCR. One entry per CDR3 protein, called by TCRdb with MiXCR from the multiplex PCR reads. This sample has over 150,000 distinct CDR3 sequences, with roughly 17% found just once. Input material: blood. The receptor set was obtained from a woman in her 50s with Graves' hyperthyroidism.

This clonotype was seen many times. This chain connects TRBV20-1 to TRBJ1-1; D remains unclear. Germline assignment: CDR1 DFQATT and CDR2 SNEGSKA (reference sequence). The CDR3 consists of 14 residues. The germline V and J ends were trimmed by 0 bases and 1 base, with 9 bases remaining between them. The CDR3 coding sequence is TGCAGTGCTAGAGATATACAGAGGAACACTGAAGCTTTCTTT. Translating gives CSARDIQRNTEAFF.

This clonotype was detected many times. The V and J genes are TRBV12-3 or TRBV12-4 and TRBJ1-1; tentatively, D is TRBD1 (5 bases). CDR3 length: 14 amino acids. V lost 7 bases and J lost 4, with 16 bases in between. The CDR3 protein is CASTFQGGSTEAFF. In nucleotides, the CDR3 is TGTGCCAGCACCTTCCAGGGCGGGAGCACTGAAGCTTTCTTT.

The chain is built from TRBV28 and TRBJ1-2; 7 bases are a match to TRBD1. V lost 6 bases to trimming and J lost 4 bases; unmatched junction nucleotides: 5. The CDR3 loop spans 13 amino acids. The germline V gene encodes CDR1 MDHEN and CDR2 SYDVKM. The CDR3 here is CASRPGQSYGYTF. CDR3 sequence (DNA): TGTGCCAGCAGGCCGGGACAGAGCTATGGCTACACCTTC.

The chain joins TRBV11-3 to TRBJ2-3, with 8 positions matching TRBD2. The trim removed 5 bases at V and 3 bases at J, leaving 13 bases unmatched. CDR1 is SGHNT, CDR2 YENEEA, per germline. The CDR3 runs to 17 residues. The CDR3 reads CASSQVLLTGGTDTQYF. CDR3 in DNA: TGTGCCAGCAGCCAAGTTTTACTTACGGGAGGGACAGATACGCAGTATTTT.

The chain combines TRBV5-1 with TRBJ1-4; TRBD1 matches at 10 bases. V trimming: 3 bases; J trimming: 8 bases; junction bases outside the gene matches: 7. The germline V gene encodes CDR1 SGHRS and CDR2 YFSETQ. The CDR3 has 15 residues. The CDR3 is CASSSSGTGDEKLFF. CDR3 DNA: TGCGCCAGCAGCTCCTCCGGGACAGGGGACGAAAAACTGTTTTTT. Filled out from reference TRBV5-1 and TRBJ1-4, the complete variable domain reads KAGVTQTPRYLIKTRGQQVTLSCSPISGHRSVSWYQQTPGQGLQFLFEYFSETQRNKGNFPGRFSGRQFSNSRSEMNVSTLELGDSALYLCASSSSGTGDEKLFFGSGTQLSVL.

The genes are TRBV27 and TRBJ2-1, with 11 nucleotides matching TRBD2. The CDR3 is made up of 15 amino acids. Trimming took 5 bases from V and 7 from J; bases not matched to a gene: 7. Germline CDR1 is MNHEY and CDR2 is SMNVEV (reference sequence). Written as DNA, the CDR3 is TGTGCCAGCAGTATTACTAGCGGGAGTCTAAATGAGCAGTTCTTC. Translated: CASSITSGSLNEQFF.

This clonotype has more than one count but fewer than ten. This may be a read error, as it is one base from a much larger clone. This chain connects TRBV30 to TRBJ2-1, with 9 bases lining up with TRBD2. CDR3 length equals 12 residues. Germline CDR1 reads GTSNPN; CDR2 reads SVGIG (reference sequence). V lost 3 bases, J lost 9 bases, and 3 bases stayed unmatched. The CDR3 nucleotides are TGTGCCTGGAGAGGGACTAGCCCTGAGCAGTTCTTC. Translation gives CAWRGTSPEQFF.

This clonotype was recorded many times. The rearrangement links TRBV10-2 to TRBJ2-7; D gene uncertain. CDR1 and CDR2 from the germline V gene are WSHSY and SAAADI. The CDR3 sequence is 13 residues long. V shed 2 bases and J shed 2 bases, with 7 bases lying between them. The CDR3 sequence is CASSENGPYEQYF. The CDR3 nucleotides are TGCGCCAGCAGTGAGAATGGCCCCTACGAGCAGTACTTC.

This chain links TRBV5-4 with TRBJ1-2; tentatively, D is TRBD1 (6 bases). V lost 5 bases, J lost 9 bases, and 14 bases lay in between. Germline CDR1 is SGHNT and CDR2 is YYREEE (reference sequence). This CDR3 is built from 12 residues. DNA of the CDR3: TGTGCCAGCAGTCAGATGGGGGCCCGCTACACCTTC. It translates to CASSQMGARYTF.

This clonotype has more than one count but fewer than ten. This sequence joins TRBV27 and TRBJ2-5, with TRBD2 matching over 9 bases. With V trimmed by 6 bases and J by 5 bases, 7 bases remained unmatched. The CDR3 contains 14 residues. The germline V gene has CDR1 MNHEY and CDR2 SMNVEV (reference sequence). CDR3 DNA sequence: TGTGCCAGCAGGGTTAGCGGGAGTGGGGAGACCCAGTACTTC. Its translation is CASRVSGSGETQYF.

This clonotype was detected ten times or more. This chain connects TRBV6-1 to TRBJ2-1, with 9 bases lining up with TRBD1. Germline assignment: CDR1 MNHNS and CDR2 SASEGT. The CDR3 runs 14 residues. After removal of 6 bases from V and 7 bases from J, the junction contained 7 bases not matched to a gene. CDR3 sequence reads: CASRGTGILNEQFF. CDR3 sequence (DNA): TGTGCCAGCAGGGGGACAGGGATTTTGAATGAGCAGTTCTTC.

This clonotype was detected ten times or more. This chain uses TRBV30 with TRBJ2-1, with 8 positions matching TRBD2. Germline V CDR1 and CDR2: GTSNPN, SVGIG (reference sequence). The V and J ends lost 5 bases and 9 bases, in that order; junction bases with no gene match: 15. CDR3 size: 15 residues. Written as DNA, the CDR3 is TGTGCCTGGCGCCAAGTAGGGACTAGTGGGTTTGAGCAGTTCTTC. This sequence encodes CAWRQVGTSGFEQFF.

About this clonotype: Given a much more abundant clone one base away, this may be a read error. This chain joins TRBV4-1 and TRBJ2-3, with D uncertain. CDR1 MGHRA and CDR2 YSYEKL come from the germline V gene. The CDR3 is made up of 16 amino acids. The CDR3 reads CASSQSPRTTTHTQYF. CDR3 nucleotide sequence: TGTGCCAGCAGCCAAAGCCCCCGGACCACCACACATACGCAGTATTTT.

This clonotype was counted a few times. The CDR3: CASSPGSRSNQPQHF. In DNA form, the CDR3 reads TGTGCCAGCTCACCGGGGAGTAGGTCCAATCAGCCCCAGCATTTT. V and J are TRBV18 and TRBJ1-5; unclear D gene. V was trimmed by 3 bases and J by 3 bases, leaving 12 bases between them. There are 15 residues in the CDR3. The germline CDR1 and CDR2 sequences are KGHSH and LQKENI.

A few counts support this clonotype. The J gene is TRBJ2-7, the V gene TRBV24-1, with 9 bases lining up with TRBD1. The length of the CDR3 is 16 residues. Germline assignment: CDR1 KGHDR and CDR2 SFDVKD. Losses at the gene ends were 3 bases for V and 0 bases for J; bases not matched to a gene: 5. This CDR3 is CATSDLGTGNSYEQYF. DNA of the CDR3: TGTGCCACCAGTGATCTGGGGACAGGGAACTCCTACGAGCAGTACTTC.

A note on this clonotype: With a much larger clone just one base away, this may be a read error. V usage is TRBV9 and J usage is TRBJ1-1; D is possibly TRBD1 (5 bases). This CDR3 contains 17 residues. The V end lost 4 bases, the J end lost 5 bases, and 24 bases lay between the germline ends. Looked up from germline, CDR1 is SGDLS and CDR2 is YYNGEE. The CDR3 reads CASSPIPPVRAGTEAFF. DNA for the CDR3: TGTGCCAGCAGCCCCATCCCCCCGGTCAGGGCGGGAACTGAAGCTTTCTTT.

This chain connects TRBV20-1 to TRBJ2-2; a weak D match, TRBD1 (5 bases). Germline V gives CDR1 DFQATT, CDR2 SNEGSKA (reference sequence). CDR3 length: 13 residues. CDR3 bases: TGCAGCCCCAGGGTCTTTAACACCGGGGAGCTGTTTTTT. Translated: CSPRVFNTGELFF.

This clonotype was seen repeatedly, ten times or more. The chain has TRBV12-3 or TRBV12-4 and TRBJ1-2; TRBD1 is a possible D gene (6 bases). CDR3 length equals 14 residues. V shed 5 bases and J shed 1 base, with 11 bases lying between them. The CDR3 is CASSAQGGNYGYTF. Here the CDR3 DNA reads TGTGCCAGCAGTGCACAGGGCGGTAACTATGGCTACACCTTC.

This clonotype was seen more than once but under ten times. The V call is TRBV4-1, the J call TRBJ2-1, with 8 bases lining up with TRBD2. V shed 1 base and J 7 bases; nucleotides not matched to a gene: 12. The CDR3 loop spans 17 amino acids. Germline values: CDR1 MGHRA, CDR2 YSYEKL. The CDR3 protein is CASSQGSPAGERNEQFF. The DNA of the CDR3 is TGCGCCAGCAGCCAAGGGTCTCCAGCGGGAGAAAGGAATGAGCAGTTCTTC.

This clonotype was observed a handful of times. This chain connects TRBV27 to TRBJ2-3; D possibly corresponds to TRBD1 (5 bases). This CDR3 has 14 residues. V gave up 7 bases and J gave up 2 bases, with 13 bases separating them. Per the germline V gene, CDR1 is MNHEY and CDR2 is SMNVEV (reference sequence). CDR3 nucleotides: TGTGCCAGCAAGACAGTCGCGACCACAGATACGCAGTATTTT. Encoded protein: CASKTVATTDTQYF.

In this sample, this clonotype turned up a few times. This chain links TRBV20-1 with TRBJ1-2; 8 nucleotides match TRBD1. Looked up from germline, CDR1 is DFQATT and CDR2 is SNEGSKA (reference sequence). The length of the CDR3 is 13 residues. Unmatched junction bases numbered 2, after V lost 4 bases and J lost 1 base. The CDR3 sequence: CSATTGGNYGYTF. CDR3 DNA: TGCAGTGCTACAACAGGGGGTAACTATGGCTACACCTTC.

Remarks on this clonotype: The junction shows a germline mismatch at one end, possibly a read error. DNA of the CDR3: TGCAGTGCCCGACCAGGAGCGGGCCCCTCCTACGAGCAGTGCTTC. It is translated as CSARPGAGPSYEQCF. This rearrangement joins TRBV20-1 to TRBJ2-7; D may be TRBD2 (6 bases). Germline V gene sequence: CDR1 DFQATT, CDR2 SNEGSKA (reference sequence). The CDR3 runs to 15 residues.

To note about this clonotype: Being one base from a much bigger clone, this may be a read error. The chain employs TRBV28 and TRBJ2-1, with a possible D match to TRBD1 (5 bases). The CDR3 consists of 11 residues. Looked up from germline, CDR1 is MDHEN and CDR2 is SYDVKM. V lost 6 bases and J 15 bases, leaving 15 bases between the germline ends. CDR3 DNA: TGTGCCAGCAGCAATGACAGTGAGGCGTTCTTC. The encoded protein is CASSNDSEAFF.

The chain is built from TRBV7-9 and TRBJ2-1, with 13 positions matching TRBD2. Germline loops: CDR1 SEHNR, CDR2 FQNEAQ (reference sequence). V shed 5 bases and J 5 bases; nucleotides not matched to a gene: 6. The CDR3 has 16 amino acids. The DNA for the CDR3 is TGTGCCAGCAGCCCCCGGACTAGCGGGGGAAACAATGAGCAGTTCTTC. Its translation is CASSPRTSGGNNEQFF.

CDR3 sequence reads: CASSQAVTEKLFF. Written as DNA, the CDR3 is TGCGCCAGCAGCCAGGCAGTGACGGAAAAACTGTTTTTT. The chain has TRBV4-1 and TRBJ1-4; D unclear. CDR3 size: 13 residues. V gave up 3 bases and J gave up 8 bases, with 10 bases separating them. Germline CDR1 MGHRA, CDR2 YSYEKL.

This clonotype was seen ten or more times. The chain joins TRBV7-9 to TRBJ2-1, with D unresolved. Per germline, CDR1 SEHNR and CDR2 FQNEAQ (reference sequence). This CDR3 contains 16 residues. Trimming stripped 1 base from V and 5 bases from J, with 15 bases between. CDR3 nucleotides: TGTGCCAGCAGCTTAGGCTACAATCCTGTTGACAATGAGCAGTTCTTC. Protein sequence: CASSLGYNPVDNEQFF.

The V gene is TRBV19, the J gene TRBJ2-2; 9 bases fit TRBD1. The CDR3 is 13 residues long. Germline CDR1 is LNHDA and CDR2 is SQIVND (reference sequence). V trimming: 6 bases; J trimming: 7 bases; junction bases outside the gene matches: 3. The CDR3 DNA sequence: TGTGCCAGTAGAGGACAGGGGAGCGGGGAGCTGTTTTTT. Protein product: CASRGQGSGELFF. Full variable domain (missing parts from reference TRBV19 and TRBJ2-2): DGGITQSPKYLFRKEGQNVTLSCEQNLNHDAMYWYRQDPGQGLRLIYYSQIVNDFQKGDIAEGYSVSREKKESFPLTVTSAQKNPTAFYLCASRGQGSGELFFGEGSRLTVL.

The chain employs TRBV11-2 and TRBJ2-4; 12 bases map to TRBD2. Germline CDR1 reads SGHAT; CDR2 reads FQNNGV. This CDR3 spans 19 amino acids. V shed 4 bases and J 2 bases; nucleotides not matched to a gene: 12. As DNA, the CDR3 is TGTGCCAGCAGCTCGACTAGCGGGAGTGGGTTTGGAACCAAAAACATTCAGTACTTC. This sequence encodes CASSSTSGSGFGTKNIQYF.